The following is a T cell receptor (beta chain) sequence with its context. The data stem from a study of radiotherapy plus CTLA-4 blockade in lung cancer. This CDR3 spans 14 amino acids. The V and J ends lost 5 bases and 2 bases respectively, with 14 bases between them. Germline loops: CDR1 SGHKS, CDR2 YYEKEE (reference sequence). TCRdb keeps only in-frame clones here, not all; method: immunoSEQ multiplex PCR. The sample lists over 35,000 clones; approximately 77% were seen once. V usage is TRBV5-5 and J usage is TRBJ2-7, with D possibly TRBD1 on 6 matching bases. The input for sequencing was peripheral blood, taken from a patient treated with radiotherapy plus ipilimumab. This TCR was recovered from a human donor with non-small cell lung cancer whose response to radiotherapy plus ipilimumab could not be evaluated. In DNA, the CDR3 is TGTGCCAGCAGATTTCTTTACAGGGCCTACGAGCAGTACTTC. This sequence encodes CASRFLYRAYEQYF.